Reported below is one TCR beta chain. This clone came up many times. The specificity of this receptor is unknown. The record has no base qualities; no much larger clone is one base away. TCRbeta CDR3 regions were amplified from genomic DNA using the immunoSEQ Assay, a bias-controlled multiplex PCR. On the authors' methods: The number of nucleated cells in each sample was estimated by amplification of reference gene primers within the assay. To quantify the absolute abundance of each unique TCRbeta CDR3 rearrangement, sequence reads were collapsed and filtered. For each sample, productive Simpson clonality was calculated by taking the square root of Simpson's diversity index across productive rearrangements. Entries here come from immuneACCESS through TCRdb and include only in-frame sequences with V and J called. Some clones fail to appear in such tables; in the studies checked, an unresolved V gene covers under half of the shortfall, and the cause of the remainder is unknown. That table gives V, J and clone size, and the DNA gave D and trimming. The sample profile shows almost 300,000 clones; just under 90% of them were found once. Of the sample, more than 9.5% is held by the ten largest clones.

Deletion took 4 bases off V and 3 bases off J, with a span of 7 bases between the germline ends. The germline V gene provides CDR1 MGHRA and CDR2 YSYEKL. The CDR3 sequence holds 13 residues, the cysteine and phenylalanine included. Of the read, only the CDR3 DNA is kept; its 39 bases are in frame from base 1. One collaborating source in Seattle enrolled patients during active infection and followed them longitudinally through the course of disease. The collaborating institutions used their own protocols to collect whole blood in K2EDTA tubes. Collaborator samples were shipped for TCRbeta analysis as frozen whole blood, isolated PBMCs, or DNA extracted from either sample type. The sample belongs to a study of blood T cell repertoires in COVID-19 (dated by TCRdb to the early 2020s). For the study in its entirety: Collaborator samples came from the United States, Italy and Spain and covered acute and convalescent phases of COVID-19. The material from the prospective study consisted of cDNA or gDNA derived from T cells, B-cell-depleted T cells, or PBMCs. Subjects who had been exposed to COVID-19, were actively infected with it, or had recovered from it provided the deeply sampled blood TCRbeta repertoires that made up the dataset. A freely available public database, intended as a resource for researchers studying the immune response to SARS-CoV-2, is where the repertoires were released. The samples were drawn from the first 160 participants of the ongoing ImmuneRACE study and from under 1,500 subjects provided by 6 global collaborators. A de-identified subject ID, COVID-19 status, age in years and sex were almost always included in the sample metadata. Where available, HLA class I and class II types were obtained from metadata supplied by the sample provider rather than from assay-based typing.

The paper as a whole reports these results and caveats: Clinical and demographic metadata were provided uncurated, with the amount varying by source and participant.

Sequences were obtained from peripheral blood. This sequence originates from a woman between 25 and 40 years old with COVID-19, enrolled during active disease. The V gene is TRBV4-1 and the J gene is TRBJ1-3; the D gene lacks a confident call. The bases are TGCGCCAGCAGCCGACCGGGTGGAAACACCATATATTTT. Translated, it reads CASSRPGGNTIYF.